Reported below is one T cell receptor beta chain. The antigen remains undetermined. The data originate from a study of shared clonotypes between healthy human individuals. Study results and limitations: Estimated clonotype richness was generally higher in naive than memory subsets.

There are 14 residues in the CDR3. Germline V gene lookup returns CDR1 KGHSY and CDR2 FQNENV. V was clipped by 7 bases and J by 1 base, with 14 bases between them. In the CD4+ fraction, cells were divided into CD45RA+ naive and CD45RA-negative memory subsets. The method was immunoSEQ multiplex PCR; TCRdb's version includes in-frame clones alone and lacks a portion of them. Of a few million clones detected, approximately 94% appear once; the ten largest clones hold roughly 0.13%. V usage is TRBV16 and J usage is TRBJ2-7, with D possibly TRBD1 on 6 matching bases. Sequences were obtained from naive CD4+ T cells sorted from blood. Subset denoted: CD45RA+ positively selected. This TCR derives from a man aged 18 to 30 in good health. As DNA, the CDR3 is TGTGCCAGCACCGCAGACAGGTGGTCCTACGAGCAGTACTTC. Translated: CASTADRWSYEQYF.